This T cell receptor beta chain was identified during a study of cytomegalovirus exposure and HLA in healthy donors. Donors consisted of healthy bone marrow donors. Overall study results and limits: TCR beta sequences reportedly predicted most subjects' HLA-A and HLA-B alleles accurately.

The germline V and J ends were trimmed by 7 bases and 2 bases, with 9 bases remaining between them. The CDR3 sequence is 14 residues long. Germline CDR1 is MNHEY and CDR2 is SVGAGI. As for this clone: Its antigen remains unknown.

The PCR ran on 60 Vbeta and 13 Jbeta primers. Here immunoSEQ multiplex PCR was the method, and the copy in TCRdb shows in-frame clones only, minus some. Of over 150,000 clones in the sample, around 82% are singletons; the top ten hold about 10%. The clonotype comes from a man over 45 in good health and CMV-seropositive. The chain combines TRBV6-5 with TRBJ2-6; D remains unclear. Sequencing was carried out using PBMCs. The chain's CDR3 is CASNLQAGANVLTF. In DNA, the CDR3 is TGTGCCAGCAATCTTCAGGCTGGGGCCAACGTCCTGACTTTC.